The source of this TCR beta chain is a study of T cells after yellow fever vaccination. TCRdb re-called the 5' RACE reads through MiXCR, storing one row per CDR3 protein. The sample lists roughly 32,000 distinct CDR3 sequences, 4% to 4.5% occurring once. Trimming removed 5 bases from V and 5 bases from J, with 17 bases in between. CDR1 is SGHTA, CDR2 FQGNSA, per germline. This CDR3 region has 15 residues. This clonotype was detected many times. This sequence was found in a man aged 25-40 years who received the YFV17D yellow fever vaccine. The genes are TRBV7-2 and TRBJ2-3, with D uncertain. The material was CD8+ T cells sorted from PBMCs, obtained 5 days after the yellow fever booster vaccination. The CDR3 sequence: CASSPPYPPGDTQYF. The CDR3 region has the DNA TGTGCCAGCAGCCCCCCCTACCCCCCAGGAGATACGCAGTATTTT.